This T cell receptor (beta chain) was sequenced for a study of CD4 T cells in relation to SARS-CoV-2 and coronaviruses. To note about this clone: Its matching antigen is unknown.

The unexposed donors gave CD4+ T cells in about 2010-2019, prior to COVID-19. CD4+ T cells were isolated from the cells after less than 13 days of culture. This table comes from immunoSEQ multiplex PCR, and its TCRdb copy is limited to in-frame clones, with some not included. The sample shows about 22,000 clones, around 67% of them seen only once. Germline V gene data show CDR1 as SEHNR and CDR2 as FQNEAQ (reference sequence). V was trimmed by 5 bases and J by 4 bases, leaving 16 bases between them. This CDR3 is built from 15 residues. The receptor was isolated from a human donor in good health. The sequencing sample was made of CD4+ T cells from PBMCs, cultured in vitro. This rearrangement joins TRBV7-9 to TRBJ2-3; weak D call: TRBD2 (6 bases). The CDR3 nucleotides read TGTGCCAGCAGCGTTAGGTTGCGGGACCCAGATACGCAGTATTTT. This codes for CASSVRLRDPDTQYF.